This T cell receptor beta chain stems from a study of blood T cell repertoires in COVID-19. Turning to the study itself: Material from acute and convalescent COVID-19 was sourced from the United States, Italy and Spain. Sources were T cells, B-cell-depleted T cells, or PBMCs; the material itself was cDNA or gDNA.

V dropped 6 bases and J dropped 1 base, with 15 bases sitting between them. This CDR3 contains 16 residues. Germline V gene lookup returns CDR1 LGHNT and CDR2 FRNRAP. Original methodology: Amplifying reference gene primers gave estimates of nucleated cell counts. Sequencing used immunoSEQ multiplex PCR; TCRdb keeps in-frame clones, though not all of them. The V and J calls and clone size were taken over from that table, and D and trimming were inferred from the DNA. The table records about 36,000 clones, just under 80% of them present only once. The clonotype originates from a man aged 55 to 70 with acute or convalescent COVID-19. Sample: peripheral blood. The V gene is TRBV12-5, the J gene TRBJ2-2; weak D call: TRBD1 (5 bases). DNA of the CDR3: TGTGCTAGTGGCCAGGGTTCCAGGGAGAACACCGGGGAGCTGTTTTTT. It translates to CASGQGSRENTGELFF.